Given below is one TCR beta chain in context. Pooling was applied to second doses at about 4 or about 12 weeks. This sample was included in a study of T cell responses to AZD1222 COVID-19 vaccine. V lost 2 bases, J lost 4 bases, and 3 bases lay in between. From germline, CDR1 is SGHTS and CDR2 YDEGEE. This CDR3 has 11 residues. The data were produced by immunoSEQ multiplex PCR, yet TCRdb's version contains in-frame clones alone and is incomplete. The sample includes about 93,000 clones, over 75% of them seen just once. This chain joins TRBV5-8 and TRBJ2-5; D is unclear. The starting material was peripheral blood, obtained 28 days after the second AZD1222 dose. This TCR was recovered from an adult who received the AZD1222 COVID-19 vaccine. The CDR3 region is CASSFLETQYF. The CDR3 DNA reads TGTGCCAGCAGCTTTTTAGAGACCCAGTACTTC.